The rows below give T cell receptor beta chains drawn from one sample of a study of CD8+CD57+ T cells in acquired aplastic anemia. TCRdb recomputed calls from the reads with MiXCR, one row per CDR3 protein. Here the sample spans around 180,000 distinct CDR3 sequences, over 60% being singletons. The sequenced sample was sorted CD4+, CD8+, or CD8+CD57+ T cells (not recorded which) from PBMCs. All receptors come from a human donor with severe aplastic anemia or a healthy control (not recorded which). Both conserved end residues are part of each CDR3. D genes are given only for firm matches. Rows may omit the clone size; those that give it use once, few, many or a size class.

J gene	CDR3 length	V gene	D gene	clone size	CDR3 DNA	CDR3 protein
TRBJ2-3	18	TRBV15	NA	NA	TGTGCCACCAGCAGAGGGGTCCGAAAGGGGGGACGCACAGATACGCAGTATTTT	CATSRGVRKGGRTDTQYF
TRBJ2-1	16	TRBV24-1	TRBD2	NA	TGTGCCACCAGTGACCGAACTAGCGGGAGGGGGGATGAGCAGTTCTTC	CATSDRTSGRGDEQFF
TRBJ1-5	12	TRBV20-1	NA	once	TGCAGTACCGGAGGACTGGAGGGGCCCCAGCATTTT	CSTGGLEGPQHF
TRBJ1-2	13	TRBV20-1	NA	few	TGCAGTGCTAGAGATCCCAGGGATCATGGCTACACCTTC	CSARDPRDHGYTF
TRBJ1-6	14	TRBV2	TRBD1	NA	TGTGCCAGCATTAATCAGGGGGGTAATTCACCCCTCCACTTT	CASINQGGNSPLHF
TRBJ2-1	12	TRBV7-9	NA	many	TGTGCCAGCAGCAGAGACTACAATGAGCAGTTCTTC	CASSRDYNEQFF
TRBJ2-5	17	TRBV7-9	TRBD2	NA	TGTGCCAGCAGCTTAGGGGCGTCTAGCGGTAATCAAGAGACCCAGTACTTC	CASSLGASSGNQETQYF
TRBJ2-7	16	TRBV13	NA	many	TGTGCCAGCAGCTTAGGAGCACGTGACTTTTACTACGAGCAGTACTTC	CASSLGARDFYYEQYF
TRBJ2-7	14	TRBV27	NA	NA	TGTGCCAGCAGTTTATCGAACCAAATCTACGAGCAGTACTTC	CASSLSNQIYEQYF
TRBJ2-7	14	TRBV7-2	NA	NA	TGTGCCAGCTCACGAGACGGGACTCTCTACGAGCAGTACTTC	CASSRDGTLYEQYF
TRBJ2-3	15	TRBV12-3/TRBV12-4	TRBD2	NA	TGTGCCAGCGGGACTAGCGGGAGAAGGGTAGATACGCAGTATTTT	CASGTSGRRVDTQYF
TRBJ1-2	15	TRBV19	NA	many	TGTGCCAGTAGCTCCTATCGGGGCAGCCAGGATGGCTACACCTTC	CASSSYRGSQDGYTF
TRBJ2-2	14	TRBV9	NA	NA	TGTGCCAGCAGCCCGTGGACAGTGCCCGGGGAGCTGTTTTTT	CASSPWTVPGELFF
TRBJ1-5	15	TRBV10-2	TRBD1	NA	TGCGCCAGCAGGAAACAGGGGAGAGGGAATCAGCCCCAGCATTTT	CASRKQGRGNQPQHF
TRBJ1-5	16	TRBV15	NA	NA	TGTGCCACCAGCAGTCCCCGGGCAGGGCCCAATCAGCCCCGGCATTTT	CATSSPRAGPNQPRHF
TRBJ2-3	11	TRBV12-3/TRBV12-4	NA	few	TGTGCCAGCAGTTTGAGTGGGACGCAGTATTTT	CASSLSGTQYF
TRBJ1-1	15	TRBV10-3	NA	NA	TGTGCCATTAGTGAAAGTCGGGGGGGGAACACTGAAGCTTTCTTT	CAISESRGGNTEAFF
TRBJ1-1	15	TRBV19	TRBD1	many	TGTGCCAGTAGTATCGCTCAGACAGGGTCATCAGAAGCTTTCTTT	CASSIAQTGSSEAFF
TRBJ2-3	12	TRBV9	NA	NA	TGTGCCGGCAGCGGAGGTGGGGATACGCAGTATTTT	CAGSGGGDTQYF
TRBJ1-2	14	TRBV5-6	NA	many	TGTGCCAGCAGCCCACCGGGGGGGGTTGATGGCTACACCTTC	CASSPPGGVDGYTF